This TCR beta chain was recovered during a study of neurological immune-mediated disorders. The CDR3 has 13 amino acids. Germline lookup yields CDR1 SGHDT and CDR2 YYEEEE. Trimming pared 2 bases from V and 3 bases from J, leaving 8 bases between. The cDNA was generated through 5'RACE incorporating 10-nucleotide random UMIs. TCRdb reprocessed the 5' RACE reads with MiXCR, giving one entry per CDR3 protein. The repertoire has around 23,000 distinct CDR3 sequences, about an eighth of them found once; the top ten carry 16%. The sample holds many counts of this clonotype. The clonotype was recovered from a woman aged 35 to 49 with HTLV-1-associated myelopathy (HAM/TSP). Sequenced input: PBMCs. The chain employs TRBV5-6 and TRBJ1-2; D may be TRBD1 (5 bases). Here the CDR3 DNA reads TGTGCCAGCAGCTTACCACAGGACTATGGCTACACCTTC. It codes for CASSLPQDYGYTF. The full variable domain, completed using reference TRBV5-6 and TRBJ1-2, is DAGVTQSPTHLIKTRGQQVTLRCSPKSGHDTVSWYQQALGQGPQFIFQYYEEEERQRGNFPDRFSGHQFPNYSSELNVNALLLGDSALYLCASSLPQDYGYTFGSGTRLTVV.